The 28 T cell receptor beta chains reported below all come from one sample, sequenced in a study of technical replicates of blood from several donors. The method was immunoSEQ multiplex PCR; TCRdb's version includes in-frame clones alone and lacks a portion of them. The sample yields about 97,000 clones, about 95% seen once. The sequenced sample was T cells isolated from PBMCs. The receptors here all came from a human donor in good health.

V is TRBV4-1 and J is TRBJ2-3, with 9 positions matching TRBD2. Germline V CDR1 and CDR2: MGHRA, YSYEKL. V trimming: 0 bases; J trimming: 5 bases; junction bases outside the gene matches: 6. The CDR3 length is 16 residues. The CDR3 sequence is CASSQDRSGRLDTQYF. The CDR3 coding sequence is TGCGCCAGCAGCCAAGACAGGAGCGGGAGGTTAGATACGCAGTATTTT.

The chain employs TRBV6-5 and TRBJ2-1; 10 bases fit TRBD1. Germline values: CDR1 MNHEY, CDR2 SVGAGI. The CDR3 totals 13 residues. Trimming took 6 bases from V and 8 from J; bases not matched to a gene: 4. For the CDR3, the DNA is TGTGCCAGCAGGCCGACAGGGGGCGATGAGCAGTTCTTC. This translates into CASRPTGGDEQFF.

The CDR3 is CASSNEGGFGGYTF. The CDR3 nucleotides read TGTGCCAGCAGTAATGAAGGGGGCTTCGGTGGCTACACCTTC. The chain couples TRBV6-6 to TRBJ1-2, with TRBD1 identical over 7 bases. CDR1 MNHNY and CDR2 SVGAGI come from the germline V gene (reference sequence). The CDR3 spans 14 residues. Trimming at V came to 5 bases and at J to 7 bases, leaving 10 bases not matched to a gene.

V and J are TRBV27 and TRBJ2-1; D unresolved. The V gene lost 5 bases and the J gene lost 3 bases, with 11 bases spanning the gap. Germline-derived CDR1 and CDR2 are MNHEY and SMNVEV (reference sequence). The CDR3 runs to 14 residues. CDR3 in amino acids: CASSLRINYNEQFF. The CDR3 nucleotides read TGTGCCAGCAGTCTCAGGATCAACTACAATGAGCAGTTCTTC.

The gene calls are TRBV2 and TRBJ1-2, with D possibly matching TRBD1 (5 bases). CDR1 is SNHLY and CDR2 is FYNNEI in the germline V gene. The ends were cut back, 6 bases at V and 4 bases at J, with 12 bases in the middle. There are 13 residues in the CDR3. CDR3 DNA: TGTGCCAGCAGGGCTAGGGGAAGCTATGGCTACACCTTC. Protein product: CASRARGSYGYTF.

This chain uses TRBV9 with TRBJ2-5; 9 nucleotides line up with TRBD2. V gave up 0 bases and J gave up 4 bases; unmatched junction bases: 7. Germline-derived CDR1 and CDR2 are SGDLS and YYNGEE. This CDR3 has 16 amino acids. The CDR3 DNA reads TGTGCCAGCAGCGTAGGGGTAGCGGGAGTTGGAGAGACCCAGTACTTC. This gives the protein CASSVGVAGVGETQYF.

In its sample, this clone was seen once. The J gene is TRBJ2-1, the V gene TRBV15; D unclear. Trimming stripped 6 bases from V and 7 bases from J, with 10 bases between. The germline CDR1 and CDR2 sequences are LNHNV and YYDKDF (reference sequence). The CDR3 has 12 residues. In DNA form, the CDR3 reads TGTGCCACCAGTCCACGACATAATGAGCAGTTCTTC. It translates to CATSPRHNEQFF.

This chain links TRBV7-9 with TRBJ2-3; possibly TRBD2 for D (5 bases). V was shortened by 1 base and J by 1 base, with 12 bases between the two germline ends. This CDR3 is built from 16 residues. The germline V gene has CDR1 SEHNR and CDR2 FQNEAQ (reference sequence). CDR3 nucleotide sequence: TGTGCCAGCAGCTTAGGAGTGGGAGAGGGCACAGATACGCAGTATTTT. This gives the protein CASSLGVGEGTDTQYF.

The chain combines TRBV6-5 with TRBJ1-3, with a tentative D call TRBD1 (5 bases). V gave up 0 bases and J gave up 8 bases, with 17 bases separating them. This CDR3 comprises 16 residues. Germline CDR1 reads MNHEY; CDR2 reads SVGAGI. This CDR3 reads CASSYSAVQARHTIYF. CDR3 nucleotides: TGTGCCAGCAGTTACTCGGCAGTACAGGCTAGACACACCATATATTTT.

The chain combines TRBV2 with TRBJ1-1, with 10 bases lining up with TRBD1. V gave up 7 bases and J gave up 10 bases; unmatched junction bases: 9. This CDR3 has 13 residues. The germline V gene encodes CDR1 SNHLY and CDR2 FYNNEI. The CDR3 sequence: CASNSLRDRGAFF. The CDR3 DNA is TGTGCCAGCAACTCTCTTAGGGACAGGGGAGCTTTCTTT.

V is TRBV11-2 and J is TRBJ2-7; 11 bases are a match to TRBD1. The V segment lost 1 base and the J segment 2 bases; nucleotides outside the gene matches: 1. The CDR3 is 15 amino acids. Germline CDR1 reads SGHAT; CDR2 reads FQNNGV. In DNA, the CDR3 is TGTGCCAGCAGCTTAGGGACAGGGGGCGCCTACGAGCAGTACTTC. Encoded protein: CASSLGTGGAYEQYF.

The chain couples TRBV5-1 to TRBJ2-1, with D possibly TRBD2 on 5 matching bases. Trimming pared 4 bases from V and 0 bases from J, leaving 14 bases between. CDR1 and CDR2 from the germline V gene are SGHRS and YFSETQ. The CDR3 length is 16 residues. CDR3 residues: CASSHSRGSSYNEQFF. The CDR3 DNA sequence: TGCGCCAGCAGCCATTCTCGGGGTAGCTCCTACAATGAGCAGTTCTTC.

The V call is TRBV11-3, the J call TRBJ1-2; 8 nucleotides line up with TRBD1. Losses at the gene ends were 1 base for V and 8 bases for J; bases not matched to a gene: 6. The CDR3 loop spans 14 amino acids. The V gene's germline CDR1 is SGHNT and CDR2 YENEEA. The CDR3 DNA reads TGTGCCAGCAGCTTAGTGGGCAGGGGGCCGGGCTACACCTTC. The encoded protein is CASSLVGRGPGYTF.

The chain combines TRBV27 with TRBJ2-7; 7 bases map to TRBD1. CDR3 length equals 15 residues. Trimming took 6 bases from V and 0 from J; bases not matched to a gene: 8. Germline CDR1 MNHEY, CDR2 SMNVEV (reference sequence). CDR3 nucleotide sequence: TGTGCCAGCAGCCTTCTGCCAGGGGGCTCCTACGAGCAGTACTTC. Translation: CASSLLPGGSYEQYF.

This clone was seen a single time. The V gene is TRBV19, the J gene TRBJ2-6; tentatively, D is TRBD2 (6 bases). Germline CDR1 and CDR2: LNHDA and SQIVND (reference sequence). This CDR3 has 16 residues. V was trimmed by 3 bases and J by 0 bases, leaving 9 bases between them. CDR3 nucleotide sequence: TGTGCCAGTAGTATTGGGAGGTTCTCTGGGGCCAACGTCCTGACTTTC. Translated: CASSIGRFSGANVLTF.

The V call is TRBV28, the J call TRBJ2-7; no firm D call. Per the germline V gene, CDR1 is MDHEN and CDR2 is SYDVKM. V was pared by 3 bases and J by 2 bases, with 8 bases between. The CDR3 is made up of 13 amino acids. CDR3: CASSFYYTYEQYF. CDR3 coding DNA: TGTGCCAGCAGTTTTTACTATACCTACGAGCAGTACTTC.

The genes are TRBV21-1 and TRBJ1-4. TRBV21-1 is annotated as a pseudogene. The CDR3 sequence is 13 residues long. CDR3 DNA sequence: TGTGCCAGCAACGCGAGGAGAAATGAAAAACTGTTTTTT. Protein sequence: CASNARRNEKLFF.

The rearrangement joins TRBV2 to TRBJ2-3, with D perhaps matching TRBD2 (6 bases). Germline loops: CDR1 SNHLY, CDR2 FYNNEI. V dropped 5 bases and J dropped 4 bases, with 10 bases sitting between them. There are 13 residues in the CDR3. In DNA form, the CDR3 reads TGTGCCAGCAGTTGGGACTCCTCAGATACGCAGTATTTT. The encoded protein is CASSWDSSDTQYF.

The chain is built from TRBV27 and TRBJ2-5, with TRBD1 matching 7 bases. This CDR3 has 14 residues. J lost 2 bases, V lost 5 bases, and 5 bases had no gene match. Germline values: CDR1 MNHEY, CDR2 SMNVEV (reference sequence). CDR3 protein: CASSPGQIQETQYF. CDR3 nucleotide sequence: TGTGCCAGCAGTCCGGGACAGATTCAAGAGACCCAGTACTTC.

The chain carries TRBV11-2 and TRBJ2-3, with D perhaps matching TRBD2 (6 bases). The CDR3 consists of 17 residues. V was shortened by 6 bases and J by 4 bases, with 23 bases between the two germline ends. Germline CDR1 SGHAT, CDR2 FQNNGV. The CDR3, as DNA: TGTGCCAGCAGACTAATGACGGAGGGGATTTTAGCAGATACGCAGTATTTT. Translated: CASRLMTEGILADTQYF. Combining the CDR3 with reference TRBV11-2 and TRBJ2-3 gives the whole variable domain EAGVAQSPRYKIIEKRQSVAFWCNPISGHATLYWYQQILGQGPKLLIQFQNNGVVDDSQLPKDRFSAERLKGVDSTLKIQPAKLEDSAVYLCASRLMTEGILADTQYFGPGTRLTVL.

This clone came up once. V usage is TRBV30 and J usage is TRBJ2-2; 10 nucleotides line up with TRBD2. CDR3 length equals 14 residues. Germline V gives CDR1 GTSNPN, CDR2 SVGIG (reference sequence). After removal of 8 bases from V and 4 bases from J, the junction contained 7 bases not matched to a gene. Here the CDR3 reads CAGSSSGSTGELFF. The DNA for the CDR3 is TGTGCCGGAAGCTCTAGCGGGAGCACCGGGGAGCTGTTTTTT.

The V gene is TRBV28, the J gene TRBJ2-7; 8 bases align to TRBD2. This CDR3 is 14 amino acids long. J lost 3 bases, V lost 3 bases, and 4 bases had no gene match. Germline V lookup: CDR1 MDHEN, CDR2 SYDVKM. CDR3 DNA sequence: TGTGCCAGCAGTTTCGAGCGGGAGATCTACGAGCAGTACTTC. Its translation is CASSFEREIYEQYF.

The gene calls are TRBV30 and TRBJ2-1, with 11 bases identical to TRBD2. The CDR3 consists of 14 residues. Trimming removed 5 bases from V and 7 bases from J; junction bases left unmatched: 7. Germline V gene sequence: CDR1 GTSNPN, CDR2 SVGIG (reference sequence). The CDR3 sequence is CAWVLAGVWNEQFF. The CDR3, as DNA: TGTGCCTGGGTACTAGCGGGAGTTTGGAATGAGCAGTTCTTC.

This chain links TRBV9 with TRBJ2-2, with unresolved D. There are 16 residues in the CDR3. Trimming cost V 3 bases and J 3 bases, with 15 bases left between them. Germline V lookup: CDR1 SGDLS, CDR2 YYNGEE. CDR3 residues: CASSGGWSGYTGELFF. In nucleotides, the CDR3 is TGTGCCAGCAGCGGAGGTTGGTCTGGATACACCGGGGAGCTGTTTTTT. Full variable domain (rest looked up from reference TRBV9 and TRBJ2-2): DSGVTQTPKHLITATGQRVTLRCSPRSGDLSVYWYQQSLDQGLQFLIQYYNGEERAKGNILERFSAQQFPDLHSELNLSSLELGDSALYFCASSGGWSGYTGELFFGEGSRLTVL.

The chain couples TRBV5-1 to TRBJ2-1; D is perhaps TRBD2 (6 bases). Germline CDR1 and CDR2: SGHRS and YFSETQ. The CDR3 is 14 amino acids. Trimming shortened V by 1 base and J by 6 bases, and 11 bases separated the two germline ends. Written as DNA, the CDR3 is TGCGCCAGCAGCTTGCGGGAGCCACTCAATGAGCAGTTCTTC. This encodes CASSLREPLNEQFF.

V and J are TRBV28 and TRBJ2-7; the D is unclear. Trimming removed 6 bases at V and 4 bases at J, with 7 bases between. The CDR3 loop spans 11 amino acids. Germline V CDR1 and CDR2: MDHEN, SYDVKM. CDR3 sequence (DNA): TGTGCCAGCAGGCTGCGGTACGAGCAGTACTTC. Translating gives CASRLRYEQYF.

The genes are TRBV5-4 and TRBJ1-2; D unresolved. The germline CDR1 and CDR2 sequences are SGHNT and YYREEE (reference sequence). The CDR3 length is 13 residues. V was shortened by 4 bases and J by 4 bases, with 11 bases between the two germline ends. CDR3 loop: CASSLLESYGYTF. The CDR3 bases are TGTGCCAGCAGCCTCCTTGAGTCCTATGGCTACACCTTC.

This chain connects TRBV9 to TRBJ1-1; D remains unclear. CDR3 length: 13 residues. From germline, CDR1 is SGDLS and CDR2 YYNGEE. Deletions cut 0 bases from V and 3 bases from J, with 6 bases between. The CDR3 bases are TGTGCCAGCAGCGTAGGGACTCACACTGAAGCTTTCTTT. This encodes CASSVGTHTEAFF.